This T cell receptor (beta chain) was observed in a study of PD-L1 blockade in urothelial cancer. Study at large: Peripheral blood specimens exhibited a median yield of about 150,000 T cells.

The CDR3 runs to 16 residues. The germline V gene has CDR1 MNHEY and CDR2 SMNVEV (reference sequence). The V end was cut by 4 bases, the J end by 1 base, with 14 bases between. Time point described: pretreatment peripheral blood. Worth noting for this clone: Its antigen is currently unknown.

The repertoire was sequenced with immunoSEQ multiplex PCR; TCRdb's copy has only in-frame clones and lacks some. The data show 45,000 to 60,000 clones, 82% seen once. Study-wide results and caveats: A below-median TCR clonality in blood before treatment predicted better survival.

Sequences were derived from PBMCs, sampled around atezolizumab (anti-PD-L1) treatment. The sequence came from a man in his fifties with urothelial cancer. The rearrangement links TRBV27 to TRBJ2-1; the D gene is possibly TRBD2 (5 bases). The CDR3 reads CASSSGLSGSYNEQFF. CDR3 DNA sequence: TGTGCCAGCAGTTCCGGACTGAGCGGTTCCTACAATGAGCAGTTCTTC.